This T cell receptor (beta chain) was recovered during a study of shared clonotypes between healthy human individuals. Study context: For every donor, three CD4 naive, three CD4 memory, two CD8 naive and one CD8 memory plates were used.

CD8 cells regarded as naive lacked CD45RO, were positively chosen for CCR7, and omitted terminally differentiated effector memory CD45RA+ cells. The length of the CDR3 is 15 residues. Germline V lookup: CDR1 SNHLY, CDR2 FYNNEI. The V gene end was trimmed by 8 bases and the J gene end by 6 bases; junction bases not matched to a gene: 10. Profiling relied on immunoSEQ multiplex PCR, and the TCRdb table lists in-frame clones only, not all of them. The sample holds 1.5 million to 2.5 million clones; about 95% are singletons and the top ten take more than 0.9%. The material sequenced was naive CD8+ T cells sorted from blood. The chain carries TRBV2 and TRBJ2-3; TRBD2 matches at 11 bases. The clonotype comes from a man between 18 and 29 years old in good health. The CDR3 protein is CASGLSGGARDTQYF. Written as DNA, the CDR3 is TGTGCCAGCGGCCTTAGCGGGGGGGCCAGGGATACGCAGTATTTT.